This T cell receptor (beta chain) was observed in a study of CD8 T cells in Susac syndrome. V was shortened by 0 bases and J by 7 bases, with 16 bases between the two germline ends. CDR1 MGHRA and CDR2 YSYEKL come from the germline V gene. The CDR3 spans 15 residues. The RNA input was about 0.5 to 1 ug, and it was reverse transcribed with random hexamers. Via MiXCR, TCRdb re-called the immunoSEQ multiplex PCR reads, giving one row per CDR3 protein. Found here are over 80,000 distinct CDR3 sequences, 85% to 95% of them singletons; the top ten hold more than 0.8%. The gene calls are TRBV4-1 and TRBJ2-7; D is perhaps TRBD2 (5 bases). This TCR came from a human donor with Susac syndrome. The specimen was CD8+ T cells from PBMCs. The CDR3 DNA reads TGCGCCAGCAGCCAAGAGGAGGATAGGGAATGGGAGCAGTACTTC. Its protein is CASSQEEDREWEQYF.